This T cell receptor beta chain is from a study of OX40 agonist ivuxolimab in advanced cancers. The study in broad terms: Ivuxolimab was a fully human IgG2 agonistic monoclonal antibody targeting the costimulatory receptor OX40 (CD134). Intravenous ivuxolimab was administered to patients every 2 weeks at six dose levels: 0.01, 0.1, 0.3, 1.5, 3 and 10 mg/kg. Among the 50 to 55 dose-escalation patients, 19 had hepatocellular carcinoma, about 15 melanoma, 9 renal cell carcinoma and 9 head and neck cancer. In the dose-escalation cohort, roughly 80% of patients were male, and the mean age was about 55 years, with a range of about 23 to 85. Patients were allowed to have had prior anti-PD-1, anti-PD-L1 or anti-CTLA-4 therapy, and 40% of the dose-escalation patients had been treated with checkpoint inhibitors. Partial responses occurred in three dose-escalation patients, of whom one had hepatocellular carcinoma and two had cutaneous melanoma. The point of sequencing TCRbeta in the periphery was to test whether ivuxolimab changed TCR sequence diversity and drove clonal T-cell expansion. The paper describes the monotherapy dose-escalation part (N of about 52 patients) of the phase I trial of ivuxolimab. Beyond this particular receptor, the publication reports: On average, CD8+ T cells showed more expanded clones than CD4+ T cells after ivuxolimab. Low levels of normalized T-cell clonal expansion were also seen in some patients who did not respond. In the 0.1-3.0 mg/kg groups, partial responders had among the lowest normalized peripheral clonal expansion, particularly in CD8+ T cells. At doses of 0.1 to 3.0 mg/kg, clonal expansion of both CD4+ and CD8+ blood T cells was observed from baseline to week 6. The antigen specificity of the peripheral T cells that underwent clonal expansion was not determined.

The trial excluded patients who had a history of autoimmune disease or were on systemic immunosuppression. Peripheral blood for TCR sequencing was collected from all dose cohorts at baseline, on cycle 4 day 1, and on cycle 7 day 1. The samples were drawn from a first-in-human, open-label, multicenter phase I dose-escalation trial of ivuxolimab. Adults with locally advanced or metastatic melanoma, renal cell carcinoma, hepatocellular carcinoma or head and neck squamous cell carcinoma were enrolled in the trial. Before TCR sequencing, CD4+ T cells and CD8+ T cells from peripheral blood were sorted into separate populations. The germline V gene supplies CDR1 SGHTA and CDR2 FQGTGA. Germline trimming: 4 bases from V, 4 bases from J; junction bases outside gene matches: 7. There are 15 amino acids in the CDR3, from cysteine to phenylalanine inclusive. The CDR3 DNA has 45 bases and is translated from base 1.

Genomic DNA was isolated from the sorted cells so that the TCRbeta CDR3 region could be sequenced. The immunoSEQ Assay was used for sequencing of TCRbeta CDR3 regions. As stored in TCRdb, this immuneACCESS dataset retains in-frame rearrangements with V and J assigned. A fraction of the clones does not appear; measured against another copy, unresolved V genes explain less than half of the discrepancy, and the remainder lacks a known reason. A total of 70,000 or so clones appear in this sample, roughly 90% of them only once. The top ten clonotypes cover around 0.51% of the sample. As for this clone: Which antigen it targets is not known. No quality values exist for individual bases; no much larger clone is one base distant.

The sequences come from CD4+ or CD8+ T cells sorted from blood, collected in a trial of the OX40 agonist ivuxolimab. In this chain, TRBV7-3 is recombined with TRBJ2-1; 7 junctional bases match TRBD2. The TCR comes from an adult with an advanced solid tumor such as melanoma, head and neck, liver or kidney cancer. The sequenced DNA is TGTGCCAGCAGCTGGCGACTAGCCAAGTACAATGAGCAGTTCTTC. Its protein reads: CASSWRLAKYNEQFF.